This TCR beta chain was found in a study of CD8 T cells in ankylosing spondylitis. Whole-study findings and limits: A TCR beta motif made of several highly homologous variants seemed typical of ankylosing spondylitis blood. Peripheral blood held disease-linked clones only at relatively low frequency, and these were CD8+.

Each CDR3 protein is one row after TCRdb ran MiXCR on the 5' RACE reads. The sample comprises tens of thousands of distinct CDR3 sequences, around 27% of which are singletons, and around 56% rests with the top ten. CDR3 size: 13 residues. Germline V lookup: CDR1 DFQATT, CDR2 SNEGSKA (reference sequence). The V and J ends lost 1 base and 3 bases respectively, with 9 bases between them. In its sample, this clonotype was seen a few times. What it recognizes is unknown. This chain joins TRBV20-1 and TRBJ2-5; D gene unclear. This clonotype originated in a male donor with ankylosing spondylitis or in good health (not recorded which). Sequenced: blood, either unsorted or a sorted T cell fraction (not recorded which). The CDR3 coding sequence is TGCAGTGCTAGAGGGAGTGAGAAAGAGACCCAGTACTTC. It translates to CSARGSEKETQYF.